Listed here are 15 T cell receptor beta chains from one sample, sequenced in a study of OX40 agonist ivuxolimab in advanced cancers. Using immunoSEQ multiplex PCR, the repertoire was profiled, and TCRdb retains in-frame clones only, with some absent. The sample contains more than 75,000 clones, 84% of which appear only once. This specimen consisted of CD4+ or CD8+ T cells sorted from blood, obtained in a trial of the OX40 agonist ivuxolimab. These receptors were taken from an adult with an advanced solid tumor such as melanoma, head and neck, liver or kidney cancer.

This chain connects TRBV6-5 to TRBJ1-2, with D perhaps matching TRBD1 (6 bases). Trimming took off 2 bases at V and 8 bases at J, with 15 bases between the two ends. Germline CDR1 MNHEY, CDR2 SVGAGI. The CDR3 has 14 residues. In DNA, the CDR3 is TGTGCCAGCAGTTACGGGTACAGGGCAAAAGGCTACACCTTC. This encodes CASSYGYRAKGYTF.

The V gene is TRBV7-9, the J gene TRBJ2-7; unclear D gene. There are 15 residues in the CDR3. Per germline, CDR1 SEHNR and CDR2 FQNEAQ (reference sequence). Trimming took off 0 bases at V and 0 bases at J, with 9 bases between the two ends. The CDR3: CASSLAGVSSYEQYF. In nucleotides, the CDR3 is TGTGCCAGCAGCTTAGCCGGAGTCAGCTCCTACGAGCAGTACTTC. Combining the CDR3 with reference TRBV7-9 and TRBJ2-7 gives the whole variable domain DTGVSQNPRHKITKRGQNVTFRCDPISEHNRLYWYRQTLGQGPEFLTYFQNEAQLEKSRLLSDRFSAERPKGSFSTLEIQRTEQGDSAMYLCASSLAGVSSYEQYFGPGTRLTVT.

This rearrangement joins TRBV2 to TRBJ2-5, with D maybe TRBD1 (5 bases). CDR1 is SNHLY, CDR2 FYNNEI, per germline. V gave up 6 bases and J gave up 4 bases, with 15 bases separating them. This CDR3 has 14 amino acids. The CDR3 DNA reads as TGTGCCAGCAGCGTCCGACAGCCCTTAGAGACCCAGTACTTC. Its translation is CASSVRQPLETQYF.

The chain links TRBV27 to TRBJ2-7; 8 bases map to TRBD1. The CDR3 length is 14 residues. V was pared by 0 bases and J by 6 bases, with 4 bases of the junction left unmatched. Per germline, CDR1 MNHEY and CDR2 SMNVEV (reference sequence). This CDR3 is CASSLSDRVSEQYF. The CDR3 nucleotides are TGTGCCAGCAGTTTATCGGACAGGGTTTCCGAGCAGTACTTC.

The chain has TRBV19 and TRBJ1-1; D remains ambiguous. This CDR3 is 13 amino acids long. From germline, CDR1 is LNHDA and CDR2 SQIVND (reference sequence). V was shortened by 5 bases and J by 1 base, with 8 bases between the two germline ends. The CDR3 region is CASSPDANTEAFF. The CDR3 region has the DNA TGTGCCAGTAGTCCCGACGCGAACACTGAAGCTTTCTTT.

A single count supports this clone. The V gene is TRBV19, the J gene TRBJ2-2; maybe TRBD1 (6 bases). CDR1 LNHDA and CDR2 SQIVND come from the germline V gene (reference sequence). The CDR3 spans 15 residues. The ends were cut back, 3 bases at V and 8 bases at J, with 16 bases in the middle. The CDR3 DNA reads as TGTGCCAGTAGTATCGCCGGGACACCAACGGGGGAGCTGTTTTTT. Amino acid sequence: CASSIAGTPTGELFF.

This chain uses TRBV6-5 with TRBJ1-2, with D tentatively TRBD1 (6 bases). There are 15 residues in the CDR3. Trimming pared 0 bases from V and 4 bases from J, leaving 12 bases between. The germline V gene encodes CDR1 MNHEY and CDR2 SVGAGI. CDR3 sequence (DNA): TGTGCCAGCAGTTACTCAGGGACATCTCGCTATGGCTACACCTTC. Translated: CASSYSGTSRYGYTF.

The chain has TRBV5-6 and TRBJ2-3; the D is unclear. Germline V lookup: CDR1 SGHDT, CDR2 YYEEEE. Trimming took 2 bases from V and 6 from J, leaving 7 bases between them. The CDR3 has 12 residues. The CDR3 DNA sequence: TGTGCCAGCAGCTTTAGAGCGGATACGCAGTATTTT. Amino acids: CASSFRADTQYF.

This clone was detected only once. CDR3 loop: CASSLVDQETQYF. CDR3 bases: TGTGCCAGCAGCTTAGTCGATCAAGAGACCCAGTACTTC. The gene calls are TRBV11-2 and TRBJ2-5, with unresolved D. The CDR3 has 13 amino acids. Trimming cost V 1 base and J 2 bases, with 5 bases left between them. Germline-derived CDR1 and CDR2 are SGHAT and FQNNGV.

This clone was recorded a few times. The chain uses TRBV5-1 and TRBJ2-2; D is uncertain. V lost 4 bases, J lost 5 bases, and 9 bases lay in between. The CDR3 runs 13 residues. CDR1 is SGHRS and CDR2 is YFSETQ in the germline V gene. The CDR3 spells CASSPLGTGELFF. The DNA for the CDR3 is TGCGCCAGCAGCCCGCTGGGGACCGGGGAGCTGTTTTTT.

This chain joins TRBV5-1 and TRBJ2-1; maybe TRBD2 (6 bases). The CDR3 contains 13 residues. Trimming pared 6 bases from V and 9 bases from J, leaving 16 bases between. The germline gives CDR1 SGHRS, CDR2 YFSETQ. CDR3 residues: CASTTGAGTEQFF. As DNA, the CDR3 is TGCGCCAGCACCACTGGGGCGGGAACTGAGCAGTTCTTC.

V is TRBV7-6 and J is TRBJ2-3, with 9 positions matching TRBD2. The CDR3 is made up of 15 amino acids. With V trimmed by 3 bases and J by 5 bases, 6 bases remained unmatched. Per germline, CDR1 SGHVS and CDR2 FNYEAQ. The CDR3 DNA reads TGTGCCAGCAGCTTCGGCGGGGGGGCCCGAGATACGCAGTATTTT. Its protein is CASSFGGGARDTQYF. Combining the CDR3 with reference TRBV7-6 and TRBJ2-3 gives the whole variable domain GAGVSQSPRYKVTKRGQDVALRCDPISGHVSLYWYRQALGQGPEFLTYFNYEAQQDKSGLPNDRFSAERPEGSISTLTIQRTEQRDSAMYRCASSFGGGARDTQYFGPGTRLTVL.

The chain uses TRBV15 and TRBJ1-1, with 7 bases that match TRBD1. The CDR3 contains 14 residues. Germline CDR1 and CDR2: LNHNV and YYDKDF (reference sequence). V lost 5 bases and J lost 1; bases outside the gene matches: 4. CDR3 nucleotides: TGTGCCACCAGCCCGACAGGGACGAACACTGAAGCTTTCTTT. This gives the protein CATSPTGTNTEAFF.

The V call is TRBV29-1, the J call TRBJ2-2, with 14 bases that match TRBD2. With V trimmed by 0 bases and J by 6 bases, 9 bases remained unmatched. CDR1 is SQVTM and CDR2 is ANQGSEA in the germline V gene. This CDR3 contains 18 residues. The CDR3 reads CSVEEGTGGLAGAGELFF. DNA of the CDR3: TGCAGCGTTGAAGAGGGGACAGGGGGACTAGCGGGAGCCGGGGAGCTGTTTTTT.

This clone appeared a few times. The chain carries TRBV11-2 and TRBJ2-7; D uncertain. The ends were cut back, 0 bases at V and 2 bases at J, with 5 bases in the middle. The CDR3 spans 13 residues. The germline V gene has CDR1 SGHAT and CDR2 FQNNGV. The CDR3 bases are TGTGCCAGCAGCTTAGACCGGGCCTACGAGCAGTACTTC. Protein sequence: CASSLDRAYEQYF.